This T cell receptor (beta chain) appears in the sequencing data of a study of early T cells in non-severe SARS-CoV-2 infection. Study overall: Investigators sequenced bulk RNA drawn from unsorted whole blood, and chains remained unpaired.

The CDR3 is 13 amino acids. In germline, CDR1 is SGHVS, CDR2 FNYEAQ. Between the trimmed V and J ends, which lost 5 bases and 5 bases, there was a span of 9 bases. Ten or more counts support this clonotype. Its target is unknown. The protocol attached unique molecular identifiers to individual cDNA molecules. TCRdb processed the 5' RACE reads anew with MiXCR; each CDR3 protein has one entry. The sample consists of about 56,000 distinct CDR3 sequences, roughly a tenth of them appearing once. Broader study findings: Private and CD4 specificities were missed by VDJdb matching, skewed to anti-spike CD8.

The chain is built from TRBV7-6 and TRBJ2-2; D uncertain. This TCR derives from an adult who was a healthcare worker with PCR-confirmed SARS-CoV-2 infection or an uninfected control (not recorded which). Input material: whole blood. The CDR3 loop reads CASSPGGTGELFF. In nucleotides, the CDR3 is TGTGCCAGCAGCCCAGGCGGTACCGGGGAGCTGTTTTTT.